This T cell receptor (beta chain) was recovered during a study of T cell responses to AZD1222 COVID-19 vaccine. Pooling of second doses given at about 4 or about 12 weeks was done. Of note for this clone: Antigen specificity is unknown.

Clones were sequenced by immunoSEQ multiplex PCR, and TCRdb holds only the in-frame ones, with some missing. The sample records 45,000 to 65,000 clones, 87% being singletons. Study conclusions and caveats: Donors, mostly white British, included more females; clonal diversity was possibly underestimated. Vaccine-associated CD4 TCRs spanned spike, dominant at 160-218 and 743-854. Reportedly, nearly half the spike-specific TCRs target unmutated variant regions.

Germline CDR1 and CDR2: MNHNY and SVGAGI (reference sequence). J was trimmed by 8 bases and V by 4 bases; bases with no gene match: 3. This CDR3 contains 12 residues. This material consisted of peripheral blood, taken 28 days after the second AZD1222 dose. The clonotype originates from an adult who received the AZD1222 COVID-19 vaccine. The V call is TRBV6-6, the J call TRBJ1-2, with 8 nucleotides matching TRBD1. CDR3 in amino acids: CASSSRDRGYTF. The CDR3 DNA follows: TGTGCCAGCAGTTCCCGGGACAGGGGCTACACCTTC.